These 25 T cell receptor beta chains came from one sample sequenced in a study of response to subunit inactivated influenza vaccine. TCRdb used MiXCR to reprocess the RT-PCR reads, holding one entry per CDR3 protein. The sample has hundreds of thousands of distinct CDR3 sequences; 9% to 15% are singletons. The specimen was non-naive T cells sorted from PBMCs, collected 14 to 15 days before vaccination. These receptors were taken from a man aged 50-59 years who received an inactivated influenza vaccine.

This sequence joins TRBV5-1 and TRBJ2-2, with D perhaps assigned TRBD1 or TRBD2 (5 bases each). The CDR3 contains 16 residues. Germline-derived CDR1 and CDR2 are SGHRS and YFSETQ. V was clipped by 4 bases and J by 1 base, with 14 bases between them. The CDR3 loop reads CASSTTGTRNTGELFF. CDR3 coding DNA: TGCGCCAGCAGCACCACCGGGACGAGGAACACCGGGGAGCTGTTTTTT.

In the case of this clonotype: Germline and junction disagree at one end, which may indicate a read error. This chain uses TRBV27 with TRBJ2-3, with 9 bases matching TRBD2. Germline CDR1 MNHEY, CDR2 SMNVEV (reference sequence). CDR3 size: 15 residues. CDR3 coding DNA: TGTGCCAGCAGGTCCGGGACTAGCAGTCAAGATGCGCAGTATTTT. It translates to CASRSGTSSQDAQYF.

This clonotype was seen at least ten times. The chain joins TRBV5-4 to TRBJ2-7; a possible D gene is TRBD2 (7 bases). CDR3 length: 16 amino acids. With 0 bases removed from V and 3 bases from J, the gap between germline ends came to 16 bases. Germline V gene lookup returns CDR1 SGHNT and CDR2 YYREEE (reference sequence). CDR3: CASSLARRGLHYEQYF. CDR3 in DNA: TGTGCCAGCAGCTTGGCCCGCAGGGGACTACACTACGAGCAGTACTTC.

The rearrangement uses TRBV28 and TRBJ2-1; D may be TRBD2 (5 bases). CDR3 length: 15 amino acids. V gave up 3 bases and J gave up 4 bases, with 13 bases separating them. In germline, CDR1 is MDHEN, CDR2 SYDVKM. CDR3 residues: CASSFTSTGYNEQFF. The CDR3 nucleotides read TGTGCCAGCAGTTTCACTAGTACGGGTTACAATGAGCAGTTCTTC. The entire variable domain, with the rest obtained from reference TRBV28 and TRBJ2-1, is as follows: DVKVTQSSRYLVKRTGEKVFLECVQDMDHENMFWYRQDPGLGLRLIYFSYDVKMKEKGDIPEGYSVSREKKERFSLILESASTNQTSMYLCASSFTSTGYNEQFFGPGTRLTVL.

This clonotype showed up just a few times. The chain is built from TRBV20-1 and TRBJ2-3; no reliable D call. The CDR3 is made up of 15 amino acids. Germline CDR1 reads DFQATT; CDR2 reads SNEGSKA (reference sequence). The V end lost 4 bases, the J end lost 1 base, and 15 bases lay between the germline ends. The CDR3 DNA follows: TGCAGTGCTACCACCCTCACTTGGGGCACAGATACGCAGTATTTT. Translation gives CSATTLTWGTDTQYF.

This clonotype was seen a few times. The chain carries TRBV11-2 and TRBJ2-7; D is possibly TRBD1 or TRBD2 (7 bases each). CDR1 and CDR2 from the germline V gene are SGHAT and FQNNGV. The germline V and J ends were trimmed by 5 bases and 6 bases, with 17 bases remaining between them. This CDR3 has 14 residues. CDR3 sequence (DNA): TGTGCCAGCAGCGGATTCAGGGGGGGTCTCGAGCAGTACTTC. Protein: CASSGFRGGLEQYF.

This chain joins TRBV6-1 and TRBJ2-1; 9 bases are shared with TRBD2. Trimming removed 6 bases from V and 9 bases from J; junction bases left unmatched: 12. CDR1 MNHNS and CDR2 SASEGT come from the germline V gene. The CDR3 consists of 15 residues. CDR3 protein: CASSLTSGTFGEQFF. As DNA, the CDR3 is TGTGCCAGCAGCCTGACTAGCGGAACTTTCGGTGAGCAGTTCTTC.

This chain links TRBV6-2 or TRBV6-3 with TRBJ1-5, with a tentative D call TRBD1 (5 bases). V was clipped by 5 bases and J by 1 base, with 9 bases between them. The CDR3 extends over 14 amino acids. Per germline, CDR1 MNHEY and CDR2 SVGEGT. Here the CDR3 reads CASSRAGSNQPQHF. The DNA of the CDR3 is TGTGCCAGCAGTCGCGCAGGGAGCAATCAGCCCCAGCATTTT.

V is TRBV6-1 and J is TRBJ2-3; D uncertain. CDR1 MNHNS and CDR2 SASEGT come from the germline V gene. The CDR3 sequence is 13 residues long. V was cut by 6 bases and J by 0 bases, with 7 bases left in between. The CDR3 region is CASRLASTDTQYF. The CDR3 bases are TGTGCCAGCAGGCTGGCTAGCACAGATACGCAGTATTTT.

This clonotype came up a few times. This chain joins TRBV7-9 and TRBJ1-4, with 7 bases identical to TRBD1. The junction had 2 bases not matched to a gene; V was cut back by 1 base and J by 0 bases. Looked up from germline, CDR1 is SEHNR and CDR2 is FQNEAQ (reference sequence). This CDR3 region has 16 residues. In DNA, the CDR3 is TGTGCCAGCAGCTTAGGAGGGACAGCAACTAATGAAAAACTGTTTTTT. Protein sequence: CASSLGGTATNEKLFF.

This clonotype was detected a few times. The genes are TRBV11-2 and TRBJ2-7; 7 bases fit TRBD1. CDR1 SGHAT and CDR2 FQNNGV come from the germline V gene. CDR3 length: 14 residues. The J segment lost 3 bases and the V segment lost 6 bases, leaving 8 bases of the junction unmatched. The DNA of the CDR3 is TGTGCCAGCAGGGGACAGCTAGCTAGCTACGAGCAGTACTTC. This codes for CASRGQLASYEQYF.

Note on this clonotype: An end of the junction does not agree with germline; a read error may underlie this. This rearrangement joins TRBV12-3 or TRBV12-4 to TRBJ2-7; 9 nucleotides align to TRBD2. This CDR3 region has 15 residues. The CDR3 sequence is CASTRTSASSCEQYF. The DNA for the CDR3 is TGTGCCAGTACTCGGACTAGCGCAAGCTCCTGCGAGCAGTACTTC.

The rearrangement joins TRBV5-1 to TRBJ2-7; 7 nucleotides match TRBD2. This CDR3 spans 14 amino acids. Trimming took 5 bases from V and 3 from J; bases not matched to a gene: 8. Looked up from germline, CDR1 is SGHRS and CDR2 is YFSETQ. The CDR3 here is CASRYSGSDYEQYF. The CDR3 DNA follows: TGCGCCAGCAGATATAGCGGGTCCGACTACGAGCAGTACTTC.

This clonotype occurred a few times. The rearrangement joins TRBV4-3 to TRBJ1-2, with D tentatively TRBD1 (5 bases). Looked up from germline, CDR1 is LGHNA and CDR2 is YSLEER. Deletions cut 1 base from V and 6 bases from J, with 18 bases between. This CDR3 has 16 residues. CDR3 sequence reads: CASSQVDTSQVHGYTF. The CDR3 nucleotides read TGCGCCAGCAGCCAAGTGGACACCAGTCAAGTGCATGGCTACACCTTC.

This clonotype was recorded many times. This chain uses TRBV5-1 with TRBJ1-6; TRBD1 matches 7 bases. V lost 4 bases, J lost 6 bases, and 13 bases stayed unmatched. Germline CDR1 SGHRS, CDR2 YFSETQ. This CDR3 has 17 amino acids. Written as DNA, the CDR3 is TGCGCCAGCAGCATCTCGACAGGGACCATTTCTAATTCACCCCTCCACTTT. This gives the protein CASSISTGTISNSPLHF.

The gene calls are TRBV7-6 and TRBJ2-3, with D perhaps TRBD2 (6 bases). The CDR3 consists of 12 residues. Per germline, CDR1 SGHVS and CDR2 FNYEAQ. Trimming took 9 bases from V and 4 from J, leaving 11 bases between them. The DNA of the CDR3 is TGTGCCAGTTGCGGGGCCTCAGATACGCAGTATTTT. It codes for CASCGASDTQYF.

The rearrangement joins TRBV28 to TRBJ2-1; the match to TRBD1 covers 9 bases. Germline lookup yields CDR1 MDHEN and CDR2 SYDVKM. There are 16 residues in the CDR3. V dropped 4 bases and J dropped 6; count of bases not matched to a gene: 10. CDR3 sequence reads: CASSSSGTGKGNEQFF. CDR3 coding DNA: TGTGCCAGCAGTTCCTCCGGGACAGGGAAGGGCAATGAGCAGTTCTTC.

The genes are TRBV18 and TRBJ2-7; possible D gene TRBD2, 5 bases. This CDR3 region has 14 residues. Germline CDR1 KGHSH, CDR2 LQKENI. Trimming cost V 3 bases and J 6 bases, with 15 bases left between them. CDR3 DNA sequence: TGTGCCAGCTCACCGCCGTCCGGGGATTTCGAGCAGTACTTC. This encodes CASSPPSGDFEQYF.

This clonotype appeared a few times. The chain has TRBV2 and TRBJ2-5, with a possible D match to TRBD2 (6 bases). The CDR3 is made up of 14 amino acids. CDR1 SNHLY and CDR2 FYNNEI come from the germline V gene. Deletions cut 3 bases from V and 5 bases from J, with 13 bases between. The CDR3, as DNA: TGTGCCAGCAGTGACTCGAGACTAGTTGAGACCCAGTACTTC. Its translation: CASSDSRLVETQYF.

A few counts support this clonotype. CDR3 nucleotide sequence: TGTGCCAGCAGTGCACACTCTGGGGCCAACGTCCTGACTTTC. Protein: CASSAHSGANVLTF. The rearrangement links TRBV2 to TRBJ2-6; D ambiguous. Germline V gene lookup returns CDR1 SNHLY and CDR2 FYNNEI. V dropped 4 bases and J dropped 0 bases, with 4 bases sitting between them. This CDR3 has 14 amino acids.

This clonotype has a count of ten or more. V usage is TRBV28 and J usage is TRBJ2-7; no clear D. The length of the CDR3 is 12 residues. V was pared by 9 bases and J by 0 bases, with 9 bases between. Germline V gives CDR1 MDHEN, CDR2 SYDVKM. CDR3 nucleotide sequence: TGTGCCAGTTACCGGAACTCCTACGAGCAGTACTTC. It codes for CASYRNSYEQYF.

The chain has TRBV6-5 and TRBJ2-3; D is ambiguous. V lost 4 bases to trimming and J lost 8 bases, with 16 bases between them. The CDR3 extends over 14 amino acids. Germline CDR1 and CDR2: MNHEY and SVGAGI. CDR3 region: CASSLGREGSTQYF. CDR3 nucleotides: TGTGCCAGCAGTTTGGGTAGGGAAGGTAGTACGCAGTATTTT.

This clonotype was recorded a few times. The chain combines TRBV6-1 with TRBJ2-7; 11 bases match TRBD2. This CDR3 is built from 15 residues. Losses at the gene ends were 5 bases for V and 2 bases for J; bases not matched to a gene: 5. Germline assignment: CDR1 MNHNS and CDR2 SASEGT. CDR3 in amino acids: CASSPPGLAAYEQYF. CDR3 sequence (DNA): TGTGCCAGCAGTCCACCGGGACTAGCGGCCTACGAGCAGTACTTC.

V and J are TRBV28 and TRBJ2-3, with 7 positions matching TRBD1. This CDR3 is 15 amino acids long. The germline CDR1 and CDR2 sequences are MDHEN and SYDVKM. The trim removed 5 bases at V and 6 bases at J, leaving 11 bases unmatched. The DNA of the CDR3 is TGTGCCAGCAGTCCCAGGGGGATAGCAACGGATACGCAGTATTTT. Residues: CASSPRGIATDTQYF. The variable domain in full, completed from reference TRBV28 and TRBJ2-3, reads DVKVTQSSRYLVKRTGEKVFLECVQDMDHENMFWYRQDPGLGLRLIYFSYDVKMKEKGDIPEGYSVSREKKERFSLILESASTNQTSMYLCASSPRGIATDTQYFGPGTRLTVL.

This clonotype was counted only a few times. The chain links TRBV4-3 to TRBJ2-6; no reliable D call. The CDR3 has 14 amino acids. V was cut by 0 bases and J by 4 bases, with 4 bases left in between. In germline, CDR1 is LGHNA, CDR2 YSLEER. The CDR3 sequence is CASSQEGGANVLTF. The CDR3 DNA reads TGCGCCAGCAGCCAAGAGGGCGGGGCCAACGTCCTGACTTTC.